A selection of T cell receptor beta chains follows, all from one sample in a study of Ad26.COV2.S vaccination and SARS-CoV-2 variants. The repertoire was sequenced with immunoSEQ multiplex PCR; TCRdb's copy has only in-frame clones and lacks some. The sample lists roughly 350,000 clones; 75% to 90% were seen once. The sequenced sample was peripheral blood, obtained in a trial of Ad26.COV2.S vaccine versus placebo. These receptors were collected from a person aged 18 to 59 who received the Ad26.COV2.S COVID-19 vaccine or a placebo. Each CDR3 is given with its conserved first and last residue. The order of the fields is V gene, J gene, CDR3 protein.

v_gene: TRBV19; j_gene: TRBJ2-1; CDR3aa: CASSIWTSGNYNEQFF
v_gene: TRBV15; j_gene: TRBJ1-1; CDR3aa: CATSRAGRGMNTEAFF
v_gene: TRBV9; j_gene: TRBJ2-1; CDR3aa: CASSRTGGSYNEQFF
v_gene: TRBV4-3; j_gene: TRBJ2-7; CDR3aa: CASSQEETYEQYF
v_gene: TRBV18; j_gene: TRBJ1-2; CDR3aa: CASSPPGQGRGYTF
v_gene: TRBV7-3; j_gene: TRBJ2-7; CDR3aa: CASRPGLAGAPSYEQYF
v_gene: TRBV12-3/TRBV12-4; j_gene: TRBJ2-1; CDR3aa: CASSLNSGYEQFF
v_gene: TRBV2; j_gene: TRBJ1-1; CDR3aa: CASPGQFLSLNTEAFF
v_gene: TRBV29-1; j_gene: TRBJ2-5; CDR3aa: CSVGTGGNSETQYF
v_gene: TRBV28; j_gene: TRBJ1-2; CDR3aa: CASSSLGESYTF
v_gene: TRBV7-2; j_gene: TRBJ2-3; CDR3aa: CASSVQGTDTQYF
v_gene: TRBV6-5; j_gene: TRBJ1-2; CDR3aa: CASRAGGGSYGYTF
v_gene: TRBV3-1/TRBV3-2; j_gene: TRBJ2-7; CDR3aa: CASSRTRGYEQYF
v_gene: TRBV5-1; j_gene: TRBJ1-2; CDR3aa: CASSLGGTDLYGYTF